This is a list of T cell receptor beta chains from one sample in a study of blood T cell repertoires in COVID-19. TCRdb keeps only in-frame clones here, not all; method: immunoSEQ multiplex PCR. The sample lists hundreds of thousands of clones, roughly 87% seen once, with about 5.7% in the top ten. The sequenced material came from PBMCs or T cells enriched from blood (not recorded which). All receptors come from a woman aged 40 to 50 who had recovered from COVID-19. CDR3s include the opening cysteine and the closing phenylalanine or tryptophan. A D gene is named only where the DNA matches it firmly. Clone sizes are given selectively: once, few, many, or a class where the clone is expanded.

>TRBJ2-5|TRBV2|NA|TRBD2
TGTGCCAGCAGTCCCGTAGCGGGAGGCGAGACCCAGTACTTC
CASSPVAGGETQYF
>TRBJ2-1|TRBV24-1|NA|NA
TGTGCCACCCGGAGGGGGGGGTCAGGTGAGCAGTTCTTC
CATRRGGSGEQFF
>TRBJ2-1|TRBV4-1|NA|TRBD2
TGCGCCAGCAGCCAAATGGGACTAGCGGGAGGGCTCCACAATGAGCAGTTCTTC
CASSQMGLAGGLHNEQFF
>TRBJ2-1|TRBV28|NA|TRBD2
TGTGCCAGCAGTTTACCTAGCGGCACTGAGCAGTTCTTC
CASSLPSGTEQFF
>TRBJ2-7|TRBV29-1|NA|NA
TGCAGCGTTGATGCAGGGGAACCCTACGAGCAGTACTTC
CSVDAGEPYEQYF
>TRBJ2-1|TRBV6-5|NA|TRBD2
TGTGCCACCACCGGGACTAGCTTGGGGAATGAGCAGTTCTTC
CATTGTSLGNEQFF
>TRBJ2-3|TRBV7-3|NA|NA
TGTGCCAGCAGCTTGGGGGGAGTTACAGATACGCAGTATTTT
CASSLGGVTDTQYF
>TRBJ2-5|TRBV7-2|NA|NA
TGTGCCAGCAGCCCGACCGGACAGCTTTTAGAGACCCAGTACTTC
CASSPTGQLLETQYF
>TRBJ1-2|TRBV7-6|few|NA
TGTGCCAGCAGCTTATTTGCCAGACAGGCTTATGGCTACACCTTC
CASSLFARQAYGYTF
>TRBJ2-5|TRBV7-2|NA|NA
TGTGCCAGCAGCTTAGACCGGGAGACCCAGTACTTC
CASSLDRETQYF
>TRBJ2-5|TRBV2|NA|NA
TGTGCCAGCACAGGGGCCCGGGGAGAGACCCAGTACTTC
CASTGARGETQYF
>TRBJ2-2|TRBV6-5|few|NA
TGTGCCAGCAGGTCGACAGACACCGGGGAGCTGTTTTTT
CASRSTDTGELFF
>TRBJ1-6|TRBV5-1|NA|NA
TGCGCCAGCAGCTTGGCCGGCGGGGGCTTAAGGTCACCCCTCCACTTT
CASSLAGGGLRSPLHF
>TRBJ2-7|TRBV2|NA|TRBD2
TGTGCCAGCAGTGTTGAGCGGGGCACCTACGAGCAGTACTTC
CASSVERGTYEQYF
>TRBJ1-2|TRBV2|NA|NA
TGTGCCAGCAGTGCCGACAGTTTTTTGGGTGTTGTGGACACCTTC
CASSADSFLGVVDTF
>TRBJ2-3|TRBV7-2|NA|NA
TGTGCCAGCAGCTCCCAACCCGAGGATACGCAGTATTTT
CASSSQPEDTQYF
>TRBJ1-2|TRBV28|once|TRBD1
TGTGCCAGCAGTTTAGAAGGGGGCGCAGAATATGGCTACACCTTC
CASSLEGGAEYGYTF
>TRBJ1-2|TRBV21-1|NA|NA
TGTGCCAGCAGCGCTCCCGGACAGGGAGGGACCACGCCCGATTATGGCTACACCTTC
CASSAPGQGGTTPDYGYTF
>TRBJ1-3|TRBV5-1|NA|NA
TGCGCCAGCAGCTTGGCACTGACAGGCTCTGGAAACACCATATATTTT
CASSLALTGSGNTIYF
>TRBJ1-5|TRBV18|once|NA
TGTGCCAGCTCACCGAGGCAGGGAGGTCAGCCCCAGCATTTT
CASSPRQGGQPQHF
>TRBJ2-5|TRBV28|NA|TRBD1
TGTGCCAGCAGTTTATATGGACAGGGGGCGCAAAAGACCCAGTACTTC
CASSLYGQGAQKTQYF
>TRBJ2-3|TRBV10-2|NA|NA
TGCGCCAGCAGTGAGATCCTAGCAGATACGCAGTATTTT
CASSEILADTQYF
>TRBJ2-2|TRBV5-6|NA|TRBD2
TGTGCCAGCAGCTCCGGGACTAGCGGGAGAGAAGCGAACACCGGGGAGCTGTTTTTT
CASSSGTSGREANTGELFF
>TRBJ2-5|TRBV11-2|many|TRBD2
TGTGCCAGCAGCTCGTTAGCGGGAGGGAACCAAGAGACCCAGTACTTC
CASSSLAGGNQETQYF
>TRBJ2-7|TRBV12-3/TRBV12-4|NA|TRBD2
TGTGCCAGCAGTTTTAGCGGGAATTACGAGCAGTACTTC
CASSFSGNYEQYF
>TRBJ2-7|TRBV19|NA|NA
TGTGCCAGTAGCCCAACGGACTTC
CASSPTDF
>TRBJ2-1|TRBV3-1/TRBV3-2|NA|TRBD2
TGTGCCAGCAGCCTTGGTTGGGGGACTAGCTCCTACAATGAGCAGTTCTTC
CASSLGWGTSSYNEQFF
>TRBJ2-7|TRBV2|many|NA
TGTGCCAGCAGTGTAGGGGGCTACGAGCAGTACTTC
CASSVGGYEQYF
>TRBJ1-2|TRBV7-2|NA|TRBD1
TGTGCCAGCAGCCCTCATCCACTGGGACAGGGGATCGGCGGCTACACCTTC
CASSPHPLGQGIGGYTF
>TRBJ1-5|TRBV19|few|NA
TGTGCCAGTAGTAGGTTGAGCAGCGGAAATCAGCCCCAGCATTTT
CASSRLSSGNQPQHF
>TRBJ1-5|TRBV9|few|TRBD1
TGTGCCAGCAGCGGGACAGGGGATAGCAATCAGCCCCAGCATTTT
CASSGTGDSNQPQHF
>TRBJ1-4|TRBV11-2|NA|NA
TGTGCCAGCAGCTTACCCCACAGGGATGAAAAACTGTTTTTT
CASSLPHRDEKLFF
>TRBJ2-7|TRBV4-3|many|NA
TGCGCCAGCAGCCAAGACCCCAGGGAACCCTACGAGCAGTACTTC
CASSQDPREPYEQYF
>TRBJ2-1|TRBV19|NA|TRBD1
TGTGCCAGTCGGTCGGGACAGGGCTACAATGAGCAGTTCTTC
CASRSGQGYNEQFF
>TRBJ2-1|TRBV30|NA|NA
TGTGCCTGGAGTGTAGTCGGGCAGGGGCACCTCAATGAGCAGTTCTTC
CAWSVVGQGHLNEQFF
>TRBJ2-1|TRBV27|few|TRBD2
TGTGCCAGCAGTTTGTTTCTAGCGGGCCCCAATGAGCAGTTCTTC
CASSLFLAGPNEQFF
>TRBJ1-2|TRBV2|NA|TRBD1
TGTGCCAGCAGTGGTACTGGCAGGGGGTATGGCTACACCTTC
CASSGTGRGYGYTF
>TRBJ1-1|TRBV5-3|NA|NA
TGTGCCAGAAGACACCCCCGGGACACTGAAGCTTTCTTT
CARRHPRDTEAFF
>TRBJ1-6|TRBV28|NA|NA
TGTGCCAGCAGTTTTCCCTATTCACCCCTCCACTTT
CASSFPYSPLHF
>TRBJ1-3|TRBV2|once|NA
TGTGCCAGCAGCGGGAGGGGGGCTGGTGGAAACACCATATATTTT
CASSGRGAGGNTIYF
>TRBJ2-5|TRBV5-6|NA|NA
TGTGCCAGCAGCTTGGAAGCTTGGACAGTAGAGACCCAGTACTTC
CASSLEAWTVETQYF